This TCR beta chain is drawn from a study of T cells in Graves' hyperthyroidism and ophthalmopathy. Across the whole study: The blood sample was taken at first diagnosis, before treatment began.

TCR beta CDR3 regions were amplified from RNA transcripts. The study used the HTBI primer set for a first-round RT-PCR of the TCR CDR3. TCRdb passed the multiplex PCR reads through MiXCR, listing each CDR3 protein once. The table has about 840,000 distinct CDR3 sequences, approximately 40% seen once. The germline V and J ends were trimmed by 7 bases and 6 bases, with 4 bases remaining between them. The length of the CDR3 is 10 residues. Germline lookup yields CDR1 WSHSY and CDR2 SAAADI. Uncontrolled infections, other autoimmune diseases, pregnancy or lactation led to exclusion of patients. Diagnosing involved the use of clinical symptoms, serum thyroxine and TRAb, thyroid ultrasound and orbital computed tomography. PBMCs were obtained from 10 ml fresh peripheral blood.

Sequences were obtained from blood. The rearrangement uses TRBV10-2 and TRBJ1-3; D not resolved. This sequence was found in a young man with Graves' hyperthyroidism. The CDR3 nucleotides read TGCGCCAGCACCCTAAACACCATATATTTT. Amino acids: CASTLNTIYF.